This TCR beta chain stems from a study of identical twins listed by TCRdb under 2016. Looking at the study overall: TCR alpha and beta repertoires from monozygotic twins, unrelated adults of various ages and cord blood were deep-sequenced to test whether fetal clonotypes persist. To rule out contamination, the twin experiments were replicated at different times with different library preparation protocols. On the study overall, not on this receptor specifically: Zero-insertion analyses could be partly confounded by invariant T cells such as MAIT and iNKT, though diverse VJ usage argued against such confounding for most clonotypes. In beta out-of-frame sequences, excess twin sharing was weaker, because having fewer shared sequences lowered the signal-to-noise ratio. Because the same donors could not be followed over many years, the conclusions depended on cross-sectional statistical analysis. Fewer insertions were carried by abundant cord blood beta clonotypes; a weaker similar trend was observed in young adult naive repertoires, while no such trend was observed in memory repertoires. Out-of-frame TCR alpha sequences shared between twins showed an excess of low generation-probability sequences compared with coincidental sharing between unrelated individuals. In monozygotic twins, recombination models systematically underestimated out-of-frame TCR alpha sharing, but the models matched the sharing seen between unrelated individuals.

The CDR3 sequence holds 13 residues, the cysteine and phenylalanine included. Only CDR3 DNA is held: 39 bases, read in frame from base 1. The junction shows trimming of 2 bases on V and 8 bases on J, plus 13 bases between the germline ends. In the germline V gene, CDR1 corresponds to SGHRS and CDR2 to YFSETQ. This clonotype has just a few counts. The target of this receptor is not known. Base qualities are missing; no much larger clone stands one base away. All donors were healthy Caucasians. Three pairs of female monozygotic twins, all aged roughly 18 to 30 years, made up the twin cohort. Positive isolation kits from Invitrogen were used to isolate the CD4+ and CD8+ T cell populations. Receptor libraries were prepared by 5' RACE. The instrument was an Illumina HiSeq 2000. Template switching added a universal primer binding site, and the final cDNA carried a unique molecular identifier that allowed TCR cDNA molecules to be counted accurately. First-strand cDNA for TCR alpha and beta chains was synthesized from specific primers in the conserved constant-segment region. To control for contamination, every cDNA library carried two barcodes: a SMART-Mk sample barcode plus Illumina barcodes. TruSeq adapter sequences, together with Illumina sample barcodes, were added in two successive PCR steps. The TCR alpha and beta cDNA libraries were sequenced on the Illumina HiSeq platform using custom primers. Per the original workflow: MiGEC was used to process raw reads and extract unique molecular identifiers, and MiXCR was used to find CDR3 positions. For each individual, recombination models were inferred using an EM algorithm with the repgenHMM and IGoR tools. The tcR package in R was used for shared clonotype analysis, with sharing normalized by the product of cloneset sizes. To study raw recombination without the effects of thymic and clonal selection, out-of-frame nonproductive sequences were analyzed. TCRdb trimmed public reads at Q25 via fastp, called clones via MiXCR and kept in-frame beta chains. Rows are combined by CDR3 protein, so each entry shows the most common genes and DNA. TCRdb's processing, not the authors' own work, is the source of the V and J calls. Present in this sample are some 500,000 distinct CDR3 sequences, approximately 22% of which were seen just once. The biggest ten clones account for 0.91% of the sample.

These same data were also listed under a study on T cells expressing NK-cell markers. The second study reports: Three sorted T-cell subsets (CD3+CD56+NKG2C+, CD3+CD56+NKG2C- and CD3+CD56-NKG2C+) from several donors had their TCR beta-chain repertoires profiled. Of the eight sequenced donors, seven were found to be HCMV-seropositive and one was found to be HCMV-seronegative. In several experiments an anti-gammadeltaTCR antibody was added to restrict sorting to alphabetaTCR-expressing T cells. In roughly 6 donors, the dominant CD3+CD56+NKG2C+ clonotypes were found to rank among the top 10 CD8+ clonotypes and to make up about 1.0-7.0% of CD8+ T cells. Those dominant clonotypes were again the most abundant among CD3+CD56-NKG2C+ cells in a few donors, at roughly 25-65%. Whether the expanded NKG2C-expressing T cell clones were specific for HCMV antigens was left unclear. The study sequenced eight donors, all healthy volunteers chosen at random: three men and five women. A commercial ELISA kit detecting HCMV-specific IgG in serum was used to determine HCMV serostatus. MIGEC handled demultiplexing of the reads and grouping by UMI, while MiTCR was used to assemble and quantify clonotypes. To remove erroneous sequences, TCR cDNA sequences were retained only when supported by two or more reads. Downstream repertoire analysis used the tcR package, and clonotypes were matched across fractions by CDR3 nucleotide sequence plus V segment. Antigen specificity was annotated against VDJdb with VDJmatch, allowing one amino acid substitution in CDR3.

Material for sequencing was CD4+ T cells sorted from blood. The chain links TRBV5-1 with TRBJ1-1, and possibly TRBD1, on 5 matching bases. This sequence was found in a young woman in good health. The sequenced DNA is TGCGCCAGCAGCTTCGAATCCGGGACCGAAGCTTTCTTT. It encodes CASSFESGTEAFF.